This T cell receptor (beta chain) was captured by sequencing in a study of radiation and T cells in renal cell carcinoma. Overall study: Nephrectomy followed 15 Gy stereotactic body radiation by 4 weeks. Study findings and constraints: In blood, top tumor clones expanded by 2 weeks, shrinking by 4. Pretreatment tumor biopsies were lacking, so baseline clonotypes are unknown.

To note about this clone: Its antigen is unknown.

Documented time point: blood 2 weeks post-SBRT. Treatment defined: 15 Gy SBRT to primary tumor, nephrectomy 4 weeks later. The tumor was a clear cell renal cell carcinoma. Sequenced by immunoSEQ multiplex PCR; TCRdb stores in-frame clones only, minus some. The sample contains 120,000 or so clones, roughly four fifths of which appear only once. Specimen: blood, collected from a patient whose treatment included radiotherapy and nephrectomy. This receptor was obtained from a man aged 50 to 59 with renal cell carcinoma.

The CDR3 here is CASSIGGITGPSTSGANVLTF. The CDR3 DNA sequence: TGTGCCAGTAGTATTGGAGGCATTACAGGGCCTTCCACCTCTGGGGCCAACGTCCTGACTTTC. The chain links TRBV19 to TRBJ2-6; tentatively, D is TRBD1 (6 bases). Trimming stripped 3 bases from V and 0 bases from J, with 24 bases between. The CDR3 runs 21 residues. In germline, CDR1 is LNHDA, CDR2 SQIVND (reference sequence).